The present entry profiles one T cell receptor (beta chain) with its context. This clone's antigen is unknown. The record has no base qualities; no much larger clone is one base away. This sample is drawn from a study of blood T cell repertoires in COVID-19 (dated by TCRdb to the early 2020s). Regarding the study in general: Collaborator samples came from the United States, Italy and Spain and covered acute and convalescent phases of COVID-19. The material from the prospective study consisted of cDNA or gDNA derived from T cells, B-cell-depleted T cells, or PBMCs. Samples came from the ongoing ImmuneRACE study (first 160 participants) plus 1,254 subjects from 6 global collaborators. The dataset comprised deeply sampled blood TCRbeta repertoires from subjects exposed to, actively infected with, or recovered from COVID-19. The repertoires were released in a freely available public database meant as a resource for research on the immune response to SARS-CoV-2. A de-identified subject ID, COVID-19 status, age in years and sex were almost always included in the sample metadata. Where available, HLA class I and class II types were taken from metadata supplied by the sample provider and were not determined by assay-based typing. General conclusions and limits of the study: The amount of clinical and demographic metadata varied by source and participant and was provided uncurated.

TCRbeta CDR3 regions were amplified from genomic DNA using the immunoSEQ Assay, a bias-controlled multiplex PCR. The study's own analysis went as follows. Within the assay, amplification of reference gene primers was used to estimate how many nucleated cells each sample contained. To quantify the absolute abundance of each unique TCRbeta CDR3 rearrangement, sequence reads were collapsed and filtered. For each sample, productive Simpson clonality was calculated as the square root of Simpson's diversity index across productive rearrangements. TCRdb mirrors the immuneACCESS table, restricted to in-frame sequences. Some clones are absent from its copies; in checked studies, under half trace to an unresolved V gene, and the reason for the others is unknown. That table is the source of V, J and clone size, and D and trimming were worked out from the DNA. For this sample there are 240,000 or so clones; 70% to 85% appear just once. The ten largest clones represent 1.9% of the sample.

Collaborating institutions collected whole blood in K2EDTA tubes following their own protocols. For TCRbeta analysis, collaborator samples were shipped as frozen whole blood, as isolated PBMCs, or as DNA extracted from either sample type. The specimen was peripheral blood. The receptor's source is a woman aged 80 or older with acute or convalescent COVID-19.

The DNA sequence reads TGTGCCAGCAGTTATTTCTCTAGCGGAACCGGGGAGCTGTTTTTT. Translated, it gives CASSYFSSGTGELFF. The rearranged segments are TRBV6-5 and TRBJ2-2; TRBD2 matches 7 bases in the middle. The germline V gene gives CDR1 as MNHEY and CDR2 as SVGAGI. The CDR3 sequence holds 15 residues, the cysteine and phenylalanine included. Kept here is only the CDR3 DNA, which spans 45 bases and is read in frame from base 1. V loses 3 bases at its end and J loses 5 bases; junction bases beyond the gene matches: 6.